Listed below are T cell receptor beta chains from one sample, sequenced in a study of OX40 agonist ivuxolimab in advanced cancers. The data were produced by immunoSEQ multiplex PCR, yet TCRdb's version contains in-frame clones alone and is incomplete. The table shows about 84,000 clones, with more than 80% occurring only once. The specimen comprised CD4+ or CD8+ T cells sorted from blood, sampled in a trial of the OX40 agonist ivuxolimab. The receptor set was obtained from an adult with an advanced solid tumor such as melanoma, head and neck, liver or kidney cancer. Each CDR3 is given with its conserved first and last residue.

v_gene	j_gene	CDR3aa
TRBV5-6	TRBJ1-2	CASRSGLGGGYTF
TRBV7-8	TRBJ2-6	CASRNRAGGASGANVLTF
TRBV7-2	TRBJ1-1	CASSLNIAALNTEAFF
TRBV19	TRBJ1-1	CASSKPGQGVLNTEAFF
TRBV29-1	TRBJ2-3	CSVGRRGADTQYF
TRBV18	TRBJ1-5	CASSPRQERGQPQHF
TRBV5-1	TRBJ1-5	CASRRAPEGNQPQHF
TRBV7-2	TRBJ1-2	CASSSSGFNYGYTF
TRBV7-9	TRBJ1-2	CASSLSLMGLGGGYGYTF
TRBV11-2	TRBJ1-2	CASSLGAATLYGYTF
TRBV30	TRBJ1-1	CAWSLDKATEAFF
TRBV7-9	TRBJ1-5	CASSFEAQPQHF
TRBV19	TRBJ1-1	CASSITGAYTEAFF
TRBV5-5	TRBJ1-1	CASSRTGVGTEAFF
TRBV9	TRBJ2-1	CASSVVGTGGNEQFF
TRBV2	TRBJ2-7	CASSDGINEQYF
TRBV27	TRBJ1-2	CASSLSGLKDYGYTF
TRBV28	TRBJ2-7	CASSFYNGRGRYEQYF
TRBV14	TRBJ2-2	CASSQESGLAGGPGTGELFF
TRBV10-2	TRBJ1-5	CASRGVDSNQPQHF
TRBV18	TRBJ2-2	CASSAAVDYTGELFF
TRBV28	TRBJ2-2	CASSPGLATGELFF
TRBV6-1	TRBJ2-3	CASSIPETDTQYF
TRBV5-4	TRBJ2-3	CASSGGFRDTQYF
TRBV28	TRBJ1-2	CASTGGQRNYGYTF
TRBV19	TRBJ2-3	CASSTGGADTQYF
TRBV28	TRBJ1-2	CASSLLGQGANGYTF
TRBV7-8	TRBJ1-1	CASSLLGSVNTEAFF
TRBV6-5	TRBJ2-2	CASRHGRAGTGELFF
TRBV28	TRBJ2-7	CASSQDPNLAYEQYF
TRBV11-2	TRBJ2-1	CASSSRWASYNEQFF
TRBV2	TRBJ2-7	CASSRDGVREQYF
TRBV7-3	TRBJ2-5	CASSLSAGFQETQYF
TRBV7-9	TRBJ2-5	CASSQRRGEETQYF
TRBV5-1	TRBJ1-6	CASSLGGGYNSPLHF
TRBV10-2	TRBJ2-1	CASSSTGPTTTNEQFF
TRBV28	TRBJ2-7	CASSLGGYRGYEQYF
TRBV30	TRBJ2-5	CAWSRTIGTEGVETQYF
TRBV4-3	TRBJ2-1	CASSQVAGTSHNNEQFF
TRBV15	TRBJ1-5	CATSRAASNQPQHF